Shown below are 4 T cell receptor beta chains from a single sample sequenced in a study of metastatic and nonmetastatic thyroid tumors. Treatment of any kind had been given to no patient before thyroid surgery. TCRdb re-called clones via MiXCR from the PCR reads. The sample records 30,000 to 35,000 clones, 35% to 45% being singletons. The sequenced sample consisted of tumor tissue. The receptors derive from a female donor with papillary thyroid cancer or a benign thyroid nodule (not recorded which). Some clones in this sample may be carry-over from other donors' samples.

The CDR3 DNA reads TGTGCCAGCAGCTTGCAACAAAAACCCTACGAGCAGTACTTC. The encoded protein is CASSLQQKPYEQYF. The chain employs TRBV5-6 and TRBJ2-7; D call uncertain. Trimming removed 1 base at V and 2 bases at J, with 10 bases between. CDR1 SGHDT and CDR2 YYEEEE come from the germline V gene. There are 14 residues in the CDR3.

The chain recombines TRBV20-1 with TRBJ1-6; TRBD1 matches 7 bases. Trimming removed 1 base from V and 9 bases from J; junction bases left unmatched: 6. Germline V gives CDR1 DFQATT, CDR2 SNEGSKA (reference sequence). The CDR3 is 14 amino acids. The CDR3 coding sequence is TGCAGTGCTAGAGTGGGAGGGGGCGGTTCACCCCTCCACTTT. Its protein is CSARVGGGGSPLHF.

This clone was counted a few times. The chain carries TRBV6-1 and TRBJ1-6; D is undetermined. Germline lookup yields CDR1 MNHNS and CDR2 SASEGT. V was pared by 8 bases and J by 7 bases, with 12 bases between. CDR3 length equals 13 residues. The CDR3 nucleotides read TGTGCCAGCCATTCATCTGGAAATTCACCCCTCCACTTT. Translating gives CASHSSGNSPLHF.

The chain is built from TRBV4-3 and TRBJ2-2; D possibly matches TRBD1 or TRBD2 (6 bases each). Trimming shortened V by 4 bases and J by 5 bases, and 14 bases separated the two germline ends. Germline V gene data show CDR1 as LGHNA and CDR2 as YSLEER. The CDR3 spans 15 residues. The CDR3 bases are TGCGCCAGCAGCCCTTTTGGGGGGCCGACCGGGGAGCTGTTTTTT. Amino acid sequence: CASSPFGGPTGELFF.